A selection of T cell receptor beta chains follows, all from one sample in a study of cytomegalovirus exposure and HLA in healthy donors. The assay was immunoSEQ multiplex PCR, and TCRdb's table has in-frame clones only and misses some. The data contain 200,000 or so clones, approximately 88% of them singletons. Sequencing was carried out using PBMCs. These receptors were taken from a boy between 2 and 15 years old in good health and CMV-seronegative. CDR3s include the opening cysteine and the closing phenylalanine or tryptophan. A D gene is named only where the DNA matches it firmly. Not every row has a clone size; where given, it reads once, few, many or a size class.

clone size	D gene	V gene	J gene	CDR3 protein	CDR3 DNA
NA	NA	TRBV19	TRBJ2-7	CASSFSPGPYEQYF	TGTGCCAGTAGCTTTTCCCCGGGTCCCTACGAGCAGTACTTC
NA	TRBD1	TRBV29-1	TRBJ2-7	CSISTGVRDEQYF	TGCAGCATATCGACAGGGGTGAGAGACGAGCAGTACTTC
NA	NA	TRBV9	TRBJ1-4	CASSGGSEKLFF	TGTGCCAGCAGCGGAGGGAGTGAAAAACTGTTTTTT
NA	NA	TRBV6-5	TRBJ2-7	CASSYTADEQYF	TGTGCCAGCAGTTACACGGCGGATGAGCAGTACTTC
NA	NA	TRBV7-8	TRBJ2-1	CASSFSIEQFF	TGTGCCAGCAGCTTCAGTATTGAGCAGTTCTTC
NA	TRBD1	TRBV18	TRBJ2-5	CASSYTGGGETQYF	TGTGCCAGCTCGTACACAGGGGGCGGAGAGACCCAGTACTTC
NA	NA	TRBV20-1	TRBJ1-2	CSAPQGWGYTF	TGCAGTGCTCCACAGGGTTGGGGCTACACCTTC
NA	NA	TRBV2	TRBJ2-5	CASILVAGEETQYF	NA
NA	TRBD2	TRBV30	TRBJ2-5	CAWSVGSGGKETQYF	TGTGCCTGGAGTGTAGGTAGCGGGGGAAAAGAGACCCAGTACTTC
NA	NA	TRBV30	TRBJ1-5	CAWSVTGLNQPQHF	TGTGCCTGGAGTGTAACAGGGCTAAATCAGCCCCAGCATTTT
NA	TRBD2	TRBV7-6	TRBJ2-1	CASSLLLAGGTYNEQFF	TGTGCCAGCAGCTTACTTCTAGCGGGAGGCACCTACAATGAGCAGTTCTTC
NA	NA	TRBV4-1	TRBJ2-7	CASSQVAGPYEQYF	TGCGCCAGCAGCCAAGTGGCAGGCCCCTACGAGCAGTACTTC
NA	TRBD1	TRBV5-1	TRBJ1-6	CASTTSGQENSPLHF	TGCGCCAGCACTACATCCGGACAGGAGAATTCACCCCTCCACTTT
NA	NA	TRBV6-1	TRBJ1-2	CASRRDSGYTF	TGTGCCAGCAGGAGGGATAGTGGCTACACCTTC
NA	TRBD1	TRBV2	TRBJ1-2	CASSKDRLDGYTF	TGTGCCAGCAGTAAGGACAGGCTCGATGGCTACACCTTC
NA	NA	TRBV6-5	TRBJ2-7	CASSYEESSSYEQYF	TGTGCCAGCAGTTACGAGGAATCAAGCTCCTACGAGCAGTACTTC
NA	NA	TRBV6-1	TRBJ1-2	CASGAGPNYGYTF	TGTGCCAGCGGGGCAGGTCCTAACTATGGCTACACCTTC
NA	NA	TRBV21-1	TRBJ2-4	CASSNTREIAKNIQYF	TGTGCCAGCAGCAATACCCGAGAGATAGCCAAAAACATTCAGTACTTC
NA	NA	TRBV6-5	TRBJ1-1	CASITEGRTEAFF	TGTGCCAGCATCACCGAAGGGAGGACTGAAGCTTTCTTT
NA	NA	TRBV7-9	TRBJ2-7	CASSSGLTNPYEQYF	TGTGCCAGCAGCTCGGGACTGACTAATCCATACGAGCAGTACTTC
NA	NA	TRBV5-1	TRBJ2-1	CASTQAASSYNEQFF	TGCGCCAGCACCCAAGCAGCGAGCTCCTACAATGAGCAGTTCTTC
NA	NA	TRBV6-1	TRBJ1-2	CASRIGGGENYGYTF	TGTGCCAGCAGGATAGGGGGGGGCGAAAACTATGGCTACACCTTC
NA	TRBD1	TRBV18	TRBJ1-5	CASSVVMTGHNQPQHF	TGTGCCAGCTCTGTAGTCATGACAGGGCACAATCAGCCCCAGCATTTT
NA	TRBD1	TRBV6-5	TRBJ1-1	CASSWDRGIREAFF	TGTGCCAGCAGTTGGGACAGGGGGATAAGAGAAGCTTTCTTT
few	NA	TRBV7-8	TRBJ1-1	CASSLSAGEAFF	TGTGCCAGCAGCTTATCGGCAGGGGAAGCTTTCTTT
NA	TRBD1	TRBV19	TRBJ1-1	CASTWDRGYTEAFF	TGTGCCAGTACCTGGGACAGGGGTTATACTGAAGCTTTCTTT
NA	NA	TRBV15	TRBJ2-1	CATSRDGGNEQFF	TGTGCCACCAGCAGAGATGGAGGGAATGAGCAGTTCTTC
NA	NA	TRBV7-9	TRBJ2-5	CASSPPFREETQYF	TGTGCCAGCAGCCCCCCGTTCCGGGAAGAGACCCAGTACTTC
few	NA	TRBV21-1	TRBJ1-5	CASSGRNRDSNQPQHF	TGTGCCAGCAGCGGGAGAAACAGAGATAGCAATCAGCCCCAGCATTTT